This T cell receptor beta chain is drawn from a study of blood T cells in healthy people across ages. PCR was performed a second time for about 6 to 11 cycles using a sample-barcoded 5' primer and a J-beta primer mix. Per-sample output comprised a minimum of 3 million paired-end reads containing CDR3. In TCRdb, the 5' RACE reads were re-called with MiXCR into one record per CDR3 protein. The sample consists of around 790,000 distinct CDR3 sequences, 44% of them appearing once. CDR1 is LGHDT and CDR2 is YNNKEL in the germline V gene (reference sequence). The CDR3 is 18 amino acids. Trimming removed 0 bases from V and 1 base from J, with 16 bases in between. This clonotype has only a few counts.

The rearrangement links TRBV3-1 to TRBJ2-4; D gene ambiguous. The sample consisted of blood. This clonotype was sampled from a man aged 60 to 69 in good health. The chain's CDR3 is CASSQDYGDGSAKNIQYF. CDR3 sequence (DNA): TGTGCCAGCAGCCAAGATTATGGGGATGGTTCGGCCAAAAACATTCAGTACTTC.